These 18 T cell receptor beta chains were sequenced from one sample in a study of T cells in localized non-small cell lung cancer. Generated by immunoSEQ multiplex PCR, the TCRdb table keeps only in-frame clones and is missing some. Among approximately 45,000 clones listed, around 86% were seen once. This material consisted of PBMCs, taken before any cancer treatment. These receptors all come from a man aged 40 to 75 with stage II lung adenocarcinoma.

The V gene is TRBV27, the J gene TRBJ2-5, with TRBD2 as a possible D gene (5 bases). Trimming left V 1 base short and J 4 bases short, with 10 bases between. CDR1 is MNHEY, CDR2 SMNVEV, per germline (reference sequence). The CDR3 length is 14 residues. This chain's CDR3 is CASSLYPGRETQYF. DNA for the CDR3: TGTGCCAGCAGTTTATATCCGGGGAGAGAGACCCAGTACTTC.

This chain joins TRBV4-1 and TRBJ2-1, with TRBD2 matching over 11 bases. The V gene's germline CDR1 is MGHRA and CDR2 YSYEKL. The CDR3 has 16 amino acids. With 2 bases clipped from V and 7 bases from J, the junction kept 7 bases outside the gene matches. The CDR3 spells CASSQLGTSGLNEQFF. In DNA form, the CDR3 reads TGCGCCAGCAGCCAACTCGGGACTAGCGGTTTGAATGAGCAGTTCTTC.

V and J are TRBV7-8 and TRBJ1-1; D not certain. Germline V lookup: CDR1 SGHVS, CDR2 FQNEAQ. The V end lost 4 bases, the J end lost 6 bases, and 15 bases lay between the germline ends. The CDR3 is 14 residues long. CDR3 nucleotides: TGTGCCAGCAGCTCAGGCGGGTTGGTCGCTGAAGCTTTCTTT. It specifies CASSSGGLVAEAFF.

The DNA of the CDR3 is TGTGCCAGCAGCTTGGATGCAGGAGGAGGTGGCTACACCTTC. Protein sequence: CASSLDAGGGGYTF. This sequence joins TRBV5-4 and TRBJ1-2; D remains ambiguous. The CDR3 is 14 residues long. Trimming took 0 bases from V and 7 from J, leaving 13 bases between them. Germline CDR1 SGHNT, CDR2 YYREEE (reference sequence).

CDR3 region: CASSDPLGQVLPRNTIYF. In nucleotides, the CDR3 is TGTGCCAGCAGTGATCCCCTCGGACAGGTCCTTCCGAGAAACACCATATATTTT. The chain employs TRBV2 and TRBJ1-3, with TRBD1 identical over 7 bases. The CDR3 loop spans 18 amino acids. Trimming cost V 3 bases and J 5 bases; bases outside gene matches: 16. Germline assignment: CDR1 SNHLY and CDR2 FYNNEI.

This chain uses TRBV10-3 with TRBJ1-3, with D possibly matching TRBD1 (5 bases). Trimming removed 0 bases from V and 1 base from J, with 7 bases in between. This CDR3 region has 15 residues. The germline V gene has CDR1 ENHRY and CDR2 SYGVKD. The CDR3 region has the DNA TGTGCCATCAGTGAGTCCGGGGGGTCTGGAAACACCATATATTTT. Translated: CAISESGGSGNTIYF.

The chain is built from TRBV18 and TRBJ1-3, with TRBD1 identical over 9 bases. Germline CDR1 is KGHSH and CDR2 is LQKENI. The CDR3 loop spans 16 amino acids. V dropped 3 bases and J dropped 2; count of bases not matched to a gene: 5. In DNA, the CDR3 is TGTGCCAGCTCACCCTCGGGACAGGGCACTGGAAACACCATATATTTT. It yields the protein CASSPSGQGTGNTIYF.

CDR3 nucleotides: TGTGCCAGCAGCTTGGACCCGGGGACATCCTATGGCTACACCTTC. Amino acid sequence: CASSLDPGTSYGYTF. The gene calls are TRBV5-6 and TRBJ1-2; D perhaps matches TRBD1 (6 bases). V was cut by 0 bases and J by 4 bases, with 13 bases left in between. CDR1 and CDR2 (germline): SGHDT, YYEEEE. The CDR3 spans 15 residues. Supplemented by reference TRBV5-6 and TRBJ1-2, the full variable domain reads DAGVTQSPTHLIKTRGQQVTLRCSPKSGHDTVSWYQQALGQGPQFIFQYYEEEERQRGNFPDRFSGHQFPNYSSELNVNALLLGDSALYLCASSLDPGTSYGYTFGSGTRLTVV.

This sequence joins TRBV5-4 and TRBJ1-5; D unclear. Per the germline V gene, CDR1 is SGHNT and CDR2 is YYREEE (reference sequence). This CDR3 spans 13 amino acids. Trimming removed 0 bases from V and 5 bases from J, with 6 bases in between. The DNA for the CDR3 is TGTGCCAGCAGCTTGGGTCTTGATCAGCCCCAGCATTTT. Amino acid sequence: CASSLGLDQPQHF.

This chain links TRBV6-1 with TRBJ2-5; D assignment may be TRBD1 or TRBD2 (5 bases each). This CDR3 comprises 14 residues. Looked up from germline, CDR1 is MNHNS and CDR2 is SASEGT. Deletions cut 7 bases from V and 5 bases from J, with 17 bases between. The CDR3 loop is CASTEGRDRETQYF. The DNA for the CDR3 is TGTGCCAGCACCGAGGGCAGGGATCGGGAGACCCAGTACTTC.

The gene calls are TRBV5-6 and TRBJ1-3, with unresolved D. The CDR3 length is 15 residues. V was trimmed by 3 bases and J by 3 bases, leaving 13 bases between them. Germline CDR1 and CDR2: SGHDT and YYEEEE. In DNA form, the CDR3 reads TGTGCCAGCAGCTATCAGATCAGCGGTGGAAACACCATATATTTT. It translates to CASSYQISGGNTIYF.

J is TRBJ2-5 and V is TRBV9; a weak D match, TRBD2 (7 bases). This CDR3 has 15 amino acids. Trimming removed 0 bases from V and 4 bases from J, with 13 bases in between. Germline V gene data show CDR1 as SGDLS and CDR2 as YYNGEE. The CDR3 sequence: CASSVGGGAGETQYF. DNA for the CDR3: TGTGCCAGCAGCGTAGGTGGGGGGGCCGGAGAGACCCAGTACTTC.

V gene TRBV6-1 combines with J gene TRBJ1-5; D remains ambiguous. The CDR3 runs 15 residues. V was pared by 3 bases and J by 1 base, with 10 bases between. Germline V lookup: CDR1 MNHNS, CDR2 SASEGT. The DNA for the CDR3 is TGTGCCAGCAGTGAGGGAGGGATCAGCAATCAGCCCCAGCATTTT. This sequence encodes CASSEGGISNQPQHF.

This chain connects TRBV7-2 to TRBJ2-3; maybe TRBD1 (6 bases). Trimming took off 0 bases at V and 4 bases at J, with 11 bases between the two ends. The CDR3 is 15 amino acids. CDR1 SGHTA and CDR2 FQGNSA come from the germline V gene. This CDR3 reads CASSLAGAAADTQYF. CDR3 sequence (DNA): TGTGCCAGCAGCTTAGCGGGGGCGGCCGCAGATACGCAGTATTTT.

V usage is TRBV19 and J usage is TRBJ2-7, with 7 positions matching TRBD1. The junction had 2 bases not matched to a gene; V was cut back by 3 bases and J by 0 bases. Germline CDR1 reads LNHDA; CDR2 reads SQIVND (reference sequence). There are 14 residues in the CDR3. Here the CDR3 DNA reads TGTGCCAGTAGTATGGGGACAGACTCCTACGAGCAGTACTTC. This translates into CASSMGTDSYEQYF.

The rearrangement links TRBV6-1 to TRBJ2-5, with 12 bases identical to TRBD2. With V trimmed by 6 bases and J by 4 bases, 15 bases remained unmatched. In germline, CDR1 is MNHNS, CDR2 SASEGT. The CDR3 length is 18 residues. CDR3 bases: TGTGCCAGCAGCGAAAGGCGCTCTAGCGGGGGGGGTGTAGAGACCCAGTACTTC. Protein sequence: CASSERRSSGGGVETQYF.

The J gene is TRBJ2-2, the V gene TRBV5-6; tentative D call: TRBD1 (6 bases). V was trimmed by 3 bases and J by 4 bases, leaving 13 bases between them. The germline V gene encodes CDR1 SGHDT and CDR2 YYEEEE. The length of the CDR3 is 15 residues. The CDR3 DNA reads TGTGCCAGCAGCTCCACAGGGTTTGGCACCGGGGAGCTGTTTTTT. Translating gives CASSSTGFGTGELFF.

This chain joins TRBV4-1 and TRBJ2-2; possibly TRBD1 for D (6 bases). The CDR3 runs to 15 residues. Germline lookup yields CDR1 MGHRA and CDR2 YSYEKL. The germline V and J ends were trimmed by 5 bases and 3 bases, with 13 bases remaining between them. CDR3 in amino acids: CASSSRTDHTGELFF. CDR3 in DNA: TGCGCCAGCAGCTCACGGACAGACCACACCGGGGAGCTGTTTTTT.